This TCR beta chain was sequenced during a study of shared clonotypes between healthy human individuals. Per sorted-subset replicate PCR, input was approximately 0.2 ug DNA, representing around 29,000 T cell genomes. Clones were sequenced by immunoSEQ multiplex PCR, and TCRdb holds only the in-frame ones, with some missing. The sample has some 1,900,000 clones, about 95% seen once. Of note for this clone: Its antigen is not identified.

Per the germline V gene, CDR1 is SNHLY and CDR2 is FYNNEI. Trimming at V came to 10 bases and at J to 3 bases, leaving 10 bases not matched to a gene. The CDR3 length is 14 residues. CD8 cells classed as naive were CD45RO-negative and positively selected for CCR7, excluding terminally differentiated effector memory CD45RA+ cells. All the donors were Caucasian adults who lived in Nashville, Tennessee. Findings and limits, study-wide: An expected dependence of interdonor clonotype sharing on sequencing depth was noted. Roughly 5% of naive CD4 clonotypes were shared across several donors.

The sequencing sample was made of naive CD8+ T cells sorted from blood. The sequence was collected from a man younger than 30 in good health. J is TRBJ2-5 and V is TRBV2; 8 bases agree with TRBD1. The CDR3 here is CATGDRGVEETQYF. The CDR3, as DNA: TGTGCCACCGGAGACAGGGGAGTTGAAGAGACCCAGTACTTC.